This T cell receptor (beta chain) was documented in a study of blood T cell repertoires in COVID-19. Background on the study: Acute and convalescent COVID-19 samples came from the United States, Italy and Spain. The cDNA or gDNA used as material had been derived from T cells, B-cell-depleted T cells, or PBMCs.

The authors' processing: Amplification from reference gene primers served as the basis for estimated nucleated cell counts. Sequencing used immunoSEQ multiplex PCR; TCRdb keeps in-frame clones, though not all of them. The DNA was the basis for D and trimming; V, J and clone size are from that table. The sample holds roughly 150,000 clones, about four fifths seen once. Germline values: CDR1 SNHLY, CDR2 FYNNEI. V was clipped by 4 bases and J by 1 base, with 7 bases between them. The CDR3 spans 14 residues. Source material: peripheral blood. The chain uses TRBV2 and TRBJ2-2, with TRBD1 as a possible D gene (5 bases). The sequence was obtained from a woman aged 55-70 years with COVID-19, enrolled during active disease. The CDR3 loop reads CASSVQGNTGELFF. Written as DNA, the CDR3 is TGTGCCAGCAGTGTCCAGGGGAACACCGGGGAGCTGTTTTTT.